The clone carrying this TCR beta chain appeared a few times. Its specificity is not known. This specimen belongs to a study of beta chain features in type 1 diabetes. The entirety of the isolated RNA underwent reverse transcription, so expressed TCRB transcripts were sequenced. The table came from immunoSEQ multiplex PCR; TCRdb's copy has only in-frame clones and leaves some out. The repertoire holds about 330,000 clones, roughly 11% seen once, with just over 0.015% in the top ten. Study outcomes and limitations: High-TCR-expressing cells could be over-represented by cDNA sequencing. Among type 1 diabetes patients, VDJ junctions had fewer insertions and more deletions.

Trimming cost V 3 bases and J 4 bases, with 13 bases left between them. Germline assignment: CDR1 SQVTM and CDR2 ANQGSEA. CDR3 size: 13 residues. The TCR sequence derives from a woman younger than 45 in good health. Input material: naive CD4+ T cells from blood. V gene TRBV29-1 combines with J gene TRBJ2-7; no clear D gene. The CDR3 nucleotides are TGCAGCGTTGAGGTTTTGGCAGGTTACGAGCAGTACTTC. It is translated as CSVEVLAGYEQYF.